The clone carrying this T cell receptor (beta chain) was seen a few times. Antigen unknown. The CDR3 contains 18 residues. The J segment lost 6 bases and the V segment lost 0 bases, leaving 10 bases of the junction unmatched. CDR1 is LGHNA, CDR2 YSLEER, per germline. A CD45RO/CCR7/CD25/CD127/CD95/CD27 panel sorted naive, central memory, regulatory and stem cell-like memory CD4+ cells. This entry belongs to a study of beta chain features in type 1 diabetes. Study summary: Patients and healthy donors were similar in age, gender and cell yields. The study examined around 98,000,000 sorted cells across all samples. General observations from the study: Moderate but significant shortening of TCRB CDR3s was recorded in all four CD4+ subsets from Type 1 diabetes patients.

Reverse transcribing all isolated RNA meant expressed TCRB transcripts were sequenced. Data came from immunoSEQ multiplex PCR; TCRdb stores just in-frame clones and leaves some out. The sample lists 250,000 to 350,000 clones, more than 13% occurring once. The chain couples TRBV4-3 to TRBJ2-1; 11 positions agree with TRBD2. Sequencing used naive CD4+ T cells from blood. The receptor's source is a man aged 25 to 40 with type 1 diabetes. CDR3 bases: TGCGCCAGCAGCCAAGACCCTCTACTAGCGGGAGTACCCAATGAGCAGTTCTTC. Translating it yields CASSQDPLLAGVPNEQFF.